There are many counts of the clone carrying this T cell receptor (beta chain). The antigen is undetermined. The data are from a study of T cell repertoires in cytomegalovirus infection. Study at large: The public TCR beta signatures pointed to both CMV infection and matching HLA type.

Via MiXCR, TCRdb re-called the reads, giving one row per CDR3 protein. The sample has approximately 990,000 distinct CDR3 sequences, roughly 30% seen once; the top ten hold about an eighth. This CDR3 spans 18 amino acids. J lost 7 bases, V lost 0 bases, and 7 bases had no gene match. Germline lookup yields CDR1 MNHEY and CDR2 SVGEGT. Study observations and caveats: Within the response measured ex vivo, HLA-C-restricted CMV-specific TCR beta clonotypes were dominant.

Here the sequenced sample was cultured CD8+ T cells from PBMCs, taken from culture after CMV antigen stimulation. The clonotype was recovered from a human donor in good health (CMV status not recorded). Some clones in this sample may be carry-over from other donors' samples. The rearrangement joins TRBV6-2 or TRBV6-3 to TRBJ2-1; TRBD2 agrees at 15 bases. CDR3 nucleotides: TGTGCCAGCAGTTACTCTGGACTAGCGGGGGGGCCGGGGAATGAGCAGTTCTTC. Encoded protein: CASSYSGLAGGPGNEQFF.